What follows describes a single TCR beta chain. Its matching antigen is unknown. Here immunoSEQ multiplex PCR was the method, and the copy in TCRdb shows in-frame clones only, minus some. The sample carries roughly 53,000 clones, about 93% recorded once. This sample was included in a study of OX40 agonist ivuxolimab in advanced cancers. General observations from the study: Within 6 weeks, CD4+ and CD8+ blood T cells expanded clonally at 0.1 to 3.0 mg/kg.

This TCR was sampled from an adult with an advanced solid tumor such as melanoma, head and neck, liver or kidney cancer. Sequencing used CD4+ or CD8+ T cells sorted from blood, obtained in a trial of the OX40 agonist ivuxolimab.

The CDR3 reads CASSGQGLSYEQYF. The CDR3 DNA follows: TGTGCCAGCAGTGGACAGGGGCTATCCTACGAGCAGTACTTC. This chain joins TRBV28 and TRBJ2-7; TRBD1 matches at 9 bases. The CDR3 runs 14 residues. Trimming took 5 bases from V and 1 from J; bases not matched to a gene: 3. CDR1 MDHEN and CDR2 SYDVKM come from the germline V gene.